These 20 T cell receptor beta chains were all obtained from the same sample, sequenced in a study of shared clonotypes between healthy human individuals. This table comes from immunoSEQ multiplex PCR, and its TCRdb copy is limited to in-frame clones, with some not included. Of 1,400,000 or so clones in the sample, approximately 98.5% were seen once. The sequenced sample consisted of naive CD4+ T cells sorted from blood. Regarding subset: CD45RA+ positively selected. Receptors were obtained from a man aged 25-45 years in good health.

This rearrangement joins TRBV9 to TRBJ1-2, with unresolved D. The germline V and J ends were trimmed by 0 bases and 4 bases, with 13 bases remaining between them. Germline lookup yields CDR1 SGDLS and CDR2 YYNGEE. The CDR3 loop spans 15 amino acids. CDR3 nucleotides: TGTGCCAGCAGCGTAGAGGGAGGGTTCACCTATGGCTACACCTTC. This gives the protein CASSVEGGFTYGYTF.

A single count supports this clone. The same CDR3 arises from other DNA sequences in this sample as well. The CDR3 coding sequence is TGCGCCAGCAGCTTGTCTACGAACACCGGGGAGCTGTTTTTT. Translation gives CASSLSTNTGELFF. The rearrangement links TRBV5-1 to TRBJ2-2, with D uncertain. Germline assignment: CDR1 SGHRS and CDR2 YFSETQ. The CDR3 runs to 14 residues. V was trimmed by 1 base and J by 0 bases, leaving 4 bases between them.

The gene calls are TRBV5-1 and TRBJ1-2; 7 bases match TRBD1. The CDR3 runs 13 residues. CDR1 SGHRS and CDR2 YFSETQ come from the germline V gene. The trim removed 4 bases at V and 6 bases at J, leaving 6 bases unmatched. The CDR3 loop reads CASSVRDRHGYTF. Written as DNA, the CDR3 is TGCGCCAGCAGCGTACGGGACAGACATGGCTACACCTTC.

The V gene is TRBV5-1, the J gene TRBJ2-5, with a possible D match to TRBD2 (6 bases). With 0 bases removed from V and 5 bases from J, the gap between germline ends came to 11 bases. The germline V gene has CDR1 SGHRS and CDR2 YFSETQ. The CDR3 runs 14 residues. CDR3 sequence reads: CASSLVAGRETQYF. In DNA, the CDR3 is TGCGCCAGCAGCTTGGTGGCAGGGAGGGAGACCCAGTACTTC.

This chain connects TRBV18 to TRBJ2-3, with TRBD2 matching 8 bases. The CDR3 is 16 amino acids. Looked up from germline, CDR1 is KGHSH and CDR2 is LQKENI. The J segment lost 6 bases and the V segment lost 3 bases, leaving 11 bases of the junction unmatched. As DNA, the CDR3 is TGTGCCAGCTCACCCCGAGGGGCGGGAGGTTTGGATACGCAGTATTTT. This encodes CASSPRGAGGLDTQYF.

The chain employs TRBV11-2 and TRBJ2-1, with D unclear. This CDR3 is 16 amino acids long. Germline CDR1 SGHAT, CDR2 FQNNGV. V lost 5 bases and J lost 6, with 20 bases in between. In nucleotides, the CDR3 is TGTGCCAGCAGCGCCTTGACAAGCGCCTACCTCAATGAGCAGTTCTTC. This translates into CASSALTSAYLNEQFF.

The genes are TRBV30 and TRBJ1-4; D is unresolved. Germline CDR1 GTSNPN, CDR2 SVGIG (reference sequence). This CDR3 region has 17 residues. Deletions cut 8 bases from V and 3 bases from J, with 25 bases between. The CDR3 loop is CAGSRLPALGPNEKLFF. Written as DNA, the CDR3 is TGTGCCGGAAGTAGGTTACCCGCTCTAGGTCCTAATGAAAAACTGTTTTTT.

J is TRBJ1-1 and V is TRBV5-1; tentative D call: TRBD1 (5 bases). The CDR3 extends over 16 amino acids. From germline, CDR1 is SGHRS and CDR2 YFSETQ. V lost 0 bases and J lost 0, with 12 bases in between. CDR3 in DNA: TGCGCCAGCAGCTTGGTCCCACAGGACATGAACACTGAAGCTTTCTTT. It yields the protein CASSLVPQDMNTEAFF.

V gene TRBV18 combines with J gene TRBJ1-3; D is unresolved. V was cut by 2 bases and J by 0 bases, with 20 bases left in between. In germline, CDR1 is KGHSH, CDR2 LQKENI. The CDR3 runs 19 residues. This CDR3 reads CASSPTGGPAFNSGNTIYF. The DNA for the CDR3 is TGTGCCAGCTCACCAACCGGAGGTCCTGCCTTCAACTCTGGAAACACCATATATTTT.

This chain uses TRBV19 with TRBJ1-5; 9 positions match TRBD1. V gave up 5 bases and J gave up 4 bases; unmatched junction bases: 9. Germline loops: CDR1 LNHDA, CDR2 SQIVND (reference sequence). The CDR3 totals 16 residues. The CDR3 DNA follows: TGTGCCAGTAGTCCTCTTGACAGGGGGAGGAATCAGCCCCAGCATTTT. This encodes CASSPLDRGRNQPQHF.

V usage is TRBV28 and J usage is TRBJ1-5, with TRBD1 matching 8 bases. This CDR3 is 16 amino acids long. CDR1 is MDHEN and CDR2 is SYDVKM in the germline V gene. Trimming removed 2 bases from V and 6 bases from J; junction bases left unmatched: 9. The CDR3, as DNA: TGTGCCAGCAGTTTACTCCAGGGGGCGATGAGTCAGCCCCAGCATTTT. It translates to CASSLLQGAMSQPQHF.

The V and J genes are TRBV27 and TRBJ1-2; D not resolved. The germline gives CDR1 MNHEY, CDR2 SMNVEV (reference sequence). Trimming stripped 0 bases from V and 0 bases from J, with 11 bases between. The length of the CDR3 is 16 residues. The CDR3 region is CASSLSRSATNYGYTF. The CDR3 coding sequence is TGTGCCAGCAGTTTATCCCGATCTGCGACTAACTATGGCTACACCTTC.

The chain carries TRBV7-7 and TRBJ2-5; TRBD1 might be the D (6 bases). Trimming cost V 2 bases and J 1 base, with 14 bases left between them. CDR3 length equals 16 residues. Germline-derived CDR1 and CDR2 are SSHAT and FNYEAQ (reference sequence). The chain's CDR3 is CASSLSGMGAQETQYF. CDR3 in DNA: TGTGCCAGCAGCTTATCAGGGATGGGGGCCCAAGAGACCCAGTACTTC. The entire variable domain, with the rest obtained from reference TRBV7-7 and TRBJ2-5, is as follows: GAGVSQSPRYKVTKRGQDVTLRCDPISSHATLYWYQQALGQGPEFLTYFNYEAQPDKSGLPSDRFSAERPEGSISTLTIQRTEQRDSAMYRCASSLSGMGAQETQYFGPGTRLLVL.

V and J are TRBV29-1 and TRBJ2-1; TRBD2 is a possible D gene (5 bases). V lost 4 bases and J 8 bases, leaving 9 bases between the germline ends. CDR1 and CDR2 from the germline V gene are SQVTM and ANQGSEA. The CDR3 is 11 amino acids. CDR3 loop: CSVVGVDEQFF. CDR3 DNA: TGCAGCGTTGTGGGAGTCGATGAGCAGTTCTTC.

This chain joins TRBV27 and TRBJ1-5; possible D gene TRBD1, 6 bases. V was cut by 6 bases and J by 7 bases, with 13 bases left in between. The CDR3 spans 13 residues. Per the germline V gene, CDR1 is MNHEY and CDR2 is SMNVEV (reference sequence). The CDR3 coding sequence is TGTGCCAGCAGCTTCATGAGGGGGCAGCCCCAGCATTTT. It is translated as CASSFMRGQPQHF.

CDR3 in amino acids: CASSFPSGLAGGVQYF. The CDR3 nucleotides are TGTGCCAGCAGTTTTCCCTCGGGTCTAGCGGGAGGAGTGCAGTACTTC. The V and J genes are TRBV28 and TRBJ2-7; 11 nucleotides line up with TRBD2. The CDR3 covers 16 residues. Trimming removed 3 bases from V and 9 bases from J; junction bases left unmatched: 13. The germline CDR1 and CDR2 sequences are MDHEN and SYDVKM.

The chain links TRBV7-9 to TRBJ2-3; D might be TRBD1 or TRBD2, each matching 6 bases. The V end was cut by 1 base, the J end by 4 bases, with 21 bases between. Germline V gene lookup returns CDR1 SEHNR and CDR2 FQNEAQ (reference sequence). The CDR3 totals 18 residues. DNA of the CDR3: TGTGCCAGCAGCTTAGGAGGGGGGACGCCCCTGCGGGCAGATACGCAGTATTTT. Translated: CASSLGGGTPLRADTQYF.

The J gene is TRBJ1-1, the V gene TRBV28; a possible D gene is TRBD1 (6 bases). The CDR3 consists of 14 residues. Germline CDR1 MDHEN, CDR2 SYDVKM. Deletions cut 6 bases from V and 5 bases from J, with 16 bases between. For the CDR3, the DNA is TGTGCCAGCAGGTATATACAGGGCGGAACTGAAGCTTTCTTT. Its translation is CASRYIQGGTEAFF. Drawing the rest from reference TRBV28 and TRBJ1-1, the complete variable domain is DVKVTQSSRYLVKRTGEKVFLECVQDMDHENMFWYRQDPGLGLRLIYFSYDVKMKEKGDIPEGYSVSREKKERFSLILESASTNQTSMYLCASRYIQGGTEAFFGQGTRLTVV.

For the CDR3, the DNA is TGCGCCAGCAGCTACCGGGACAGCTACTCAGGCGGGGAGCTGTTTTTT. This sequence encodes CASSYRDSYSGGELFF. The chain combines TRBV5-1 with TRBJ2-2; 7 bases fit TRBD1. J was trimmed by 7 bases and V by 3 bases; bases with no gene match: 12. Germline-derived CDR1 and CDR2 are SGHRS and YFSETQ. CDR3 size: 16 residues.

The gene calls are TRBV10-3 and TRBJ2-7, with D perhaps assigned TRBD1 or TRBD2 (5 bases each). Per the germline V gene, CDR1 is ENHRY and CDR2 is SYGVKD. The CDR3 totals 15 residues. V was shortened by 10 bases and J by 1 base, with 20 bases between the two germline ends. The CDR3 nucleotides are TGTGCCACGACGGCTGGGGCGGGCCCATCCTACGAGCAGTACTTC. Its translation: CATTAGAGPSYEQYF.